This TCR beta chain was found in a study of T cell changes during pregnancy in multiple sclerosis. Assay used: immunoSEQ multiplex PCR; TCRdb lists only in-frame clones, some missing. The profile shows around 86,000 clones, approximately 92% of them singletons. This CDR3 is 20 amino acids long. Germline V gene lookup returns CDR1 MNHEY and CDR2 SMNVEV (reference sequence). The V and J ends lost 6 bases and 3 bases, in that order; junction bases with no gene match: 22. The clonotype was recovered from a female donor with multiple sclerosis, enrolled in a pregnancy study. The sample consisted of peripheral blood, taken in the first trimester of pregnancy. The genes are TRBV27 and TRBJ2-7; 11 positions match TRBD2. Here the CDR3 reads CASSPRWGQGRLAGFYEQYF. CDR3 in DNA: TGTGCCAGCAGCCCCCGATGGGGACAGGGCAGACTAGCGGGATTCTACGAGCAGTACTTC.